This TCR beta chain was recovered during a study of cytomegalovirus exposure and HLA in healthy donors. Amplification used 60 Vbeta primers and 13 Jbeta primers. Sequencing was performed with immunoSEQ multiplex PCR; in TCRdb, only in-frame clones are kept and a portion is missing. The sample includes about 130,000 clones, under 10% of them seen just once. This clone was observed a handful of times. Germline lookup yields CDR1 SGHAT and CDR2 FQNNGV. The CDR3 has 14 amino acids. Trimming at V came to 5 bases and at J to 8 bases, leaving 6 bases not matched to a gene. This chain joins TRBV11-2 and TRBJ2-1; 10 bases are shared with TRBD1. The sample consisted of PBMCs. The source of this sequence is a woman aged 40 to 50 in good health and CMV-seropositive. In DNA form, the CDR3 reads TGTGCCAGCAGCCGGGACAGGGGCTTCGATGAGCAGTTCTTC. It translates to CASSRDRGFDEQFF.